The clone carrying this T cell receptor (beta chain) was picked up many times. Its cognate antigen is unknown. This CDR3 is built from 16 residues. Trimming left V 10 bases short and J 1 base short, with 22 bases between. In germline, CDR1 is MNHEY, CDR2 SMNVEV (reference sequence). The record originates from a study of blood T cells in healthy people across ages. Study background: Capture by template switching was about one barcoded beta molecule per two T cells. Regarding the study as a whole: The study found TCR beta diversity correlated strongly with naive T cell percentage. Naive and antigen-experienced cells could not be conclusively compared, given unsorted PBMCs.

Healthy Caucasians from Russia aged roughly 6 to 95 served as donors. Primers used in a second PCR of roughly 6 to 11 cycles were a sample-barcoded 5' primer and a J-beta primer mix. TCRdb called the 5' RACE reads again in MiXCR, with one record for every CDR3 protein. The sample holds around 900,000 distinct CDR3 sequences; less than 35% are singletons and the top ten take 17%. The genes are TRBV27 and TRBJ1-2, with D possibly being TRBD1 (6 bases). The sequenced sample was blood. The sequence was collected from an elderly woman in good health. The CDR3 coding sequence is TGTGCCACCAGCCGTGGGGGGGGGCCCCATAACTATGGCTACACCTTC. Translation: CATSRGGGPHNYGYTF.